One and the same sample provided the 24 T cell receptor beta chains below, sequenced in a study of cytomegalovirus exposure and HLA in healthy donors. The PCR contained 60 Vbeta and 13 Jbeta primers. Sequenced by immunoSEQ multiplex PCR; TCRdb stores in-frame clones only, minus some. The profile shows 180,000 or so clones, around 80% of them singletons. Input material: PBMCs. Receptor source: a girl aged 10-17 years in good health and CMV-seropositive.

The gene calls are TRBV4-3 and TRBJ1-2; weak D call: TRBD1 (6 bases). Germline V lookup: CDR1 LGHNA, CDR2 YSLEER. V was trimmed by 5 bases and J by 7 bases, leaving 26 bases between them. The CDR3 runs 17 residues. The CDR3 spells CASSGAADKAGAGGYTF. In DNA, the CDR3 is TGCGCCAGCAGCGGAGCGGCGGATAAGGCAGGGGCAGGTGGCTACACCTTC.

The rearrangement links TRBV5-4 to TRBJ2-5, with D perhaps matching TRBD2 (6 bases). Trimming shortened V by 0 bases and J by 3 bases, and 12 bases separated the two germline ends. Germline CDR1 SGHNT, CDR2 YYREEE (reference sequence). CDR3 length: 15 amino acids. CDR3 DNA sequence: TGTGCCAGCAGCTTGGGCGGGACCATTAAAGAGACCCAGTACTTC. This sequence encodes CASSLGGTIKETQYF. Full variable domain (rest looked up from reference TRBV5-4 and TRBJ2-5): ETGVTQSPTHLIKTRGQQVTLRCSSQSGHNTVSWYQQALGQGPQFIFQYYREEENGRGNFPPRFSGLQFPNYSSELNVNALELDDSALYLCASSLGGTIKETQYFGPGTRLLVL.

The genes are TRBV27 and TRBJ1-2; a possible D gene is TRBD1 (5 bases). The length of the CDR3 is 16 residues. V dropped 0 bases and J dropped 8 bases, with 19 bases sitting between them. CDR1 and CDR2 (germline): MNHEY, SMNVEV (reference sequence). CDR3 in DNA: TGTGCCAGCAGTTTATCGGGGGGACCGCGGGAAACAGGCTACACCTTC. Residues: CASSLSGGPRETGYTF.

This rearrangement joins TRBV9 to TRBJ1-1; D perhaps matches TRBD1 (5 bases). Germline-derived CDR1 and CDR2 are SGDLS and YYNGEE. V lost 4 bases and J lost 3, with 19 bases in between. CDR3 length equals 16 residues. This chain's CDR3 is CASSPSGTAFDTEAFF. CDR3 DNA sequence: TGTGCCAGCAGCCCCAGCGGGACGGCCTTCGACACTGAAGCTTTCTTT.

This clone was seen a few times. The V and J genes are TRBV9 and TRBJ2-2, with 8 nucleotides matching TRBD2. The germline V gene encodes CDR1 SGDLS and CDR2 YYNGEE. The CDR3 has 16 amino acids. V trimming: 0 bases; J trimming: 7 bases; junction bases outside the gene matches: 8. Here the CDR3 DNA reads TGTGCCAGCAGCGTAGTAGCGGGAAAAACTTACGGGGAGCTGTTTTTT. Translation gives CASSVVAGKTYGELFF. The whole variable domain, filled in from reference TRBV9 and TRBJ2-2, reads DSGVTQTPKHLITATGQRVTLRCSPRSGDLSVYWYQQSLDQGLQFLIQYYNGEERAKGNILERFSAQQFPDLHSELNLSSLELGDSALYFCASSVVAGKTYGELFFGEGSRLTVL.

This clone has a handful of counts. The chain joins TRBV4-3 to TRBJ2-5; 12 bases are shared with TRBD1. The germline V gene has CDR1 LGHNA and CDR2 YSLEER. Unmatched junction bases numbered 15, after V lost 2 bases and J lost 2 bases. The length of the CDR3 is 20 residues. The CDR3 DNA follows: TGCGCCAGCAGCCAATCACCGGGACAGGGGGCTTCAAACCCTCAAGAGACCCAGTACTTC. It codes for CASSQSPGQGASNPQETQYF.

This clone showed up just a few times. The V gene is TRBV18, the J gene TRBJ2-7, with D possibly being TRBD2 (5 bases). Germline loops: CDR1 KGHSH, CDR2 LQKENI. V was clipped by 2 bases and J by 0 bases, with 8 bases between them. The CDR3 is 14 residues long. The CDR3 nucleotides are TGTGCCAGCTCACCAAGAGGGAGCTCCTACGAGCAGTACTTC. Protein product: CASSPRGSSYEQYF.

The genes are TRBV5-1 and TRBJ2-1, with a possible D match to TRBD2 (5 bases). V dropped 6 bases and J dropped 6 bases, with 16 bases sitting between them. CDR1 and CDR2 (germline): SGHRS, YFSETQ. The CDR3 has 14 amino acids. The CDR3 region is CASITIPGLNEQFF. CDR3 DNA sequence: TGCGCCAGCATCACAATTCCAGGACTCAATGAGCAGTTCTTC. The whole variable domain, remainder taken from reference TRBV5-1 and TRBJ2-1, is KAGVTQTPRYLIKTRGQQVTLSCSPISGHRSVSWYQQTPGQGLQFLFEYFSETQRNKGNFPGRFSGRQFSNSRSEMNVSTLELGDSALYLCASITIPGLNEQFFGPGTRLTVL.

The CDR3 DNA is TGTGCCAGCAGCTTTCGCAGGGGGCTACAAGAGACCCAGTACTTC. Protein: CASSFRRGLQETQYF. V is TRBV11-2 and J is TRBJ2-5; 8 bases line up with TRBD1. The CDR3 length is 15 residues. Germline lookup yields CDR1 SGHAT and CDR2 FQNNGV. Trimming took 3 bases from V and 2 from J; bases not matched to a gene: 5.

The rearrangement uses TRBV7-3 and TRBJ1-1; D remains unclear. Trimming stripped 5 bases from V and 1 base from J, with 23 bases between. This CDR3 has 18 residues. From germline, CDR1 is SGHTA and CDR2 FQGTGA. CDR3 sequence reads: CASSAYRIGSPRNTEAFF. The CDR3, as DNA: TGTGCCAGCAGCGCGTACAGAATCGGTAGTCCCCGGAACACTGAAGCTTTCTTT.

Comments on this clone: The junction and the germline gene differ at one end; a read error may be behind it. The J gene is TRBJ2-7, the V gene TRBV10-3; the D is unclear. The V gene's germline CDR1 is ENHRY and CDR2 SYGVKD. The CDR3 covers 12 residues. CDR3 amino acids: CAISELSYEQYF. Here the CDR3 DNA reads TGTGCCATCAGTGAACTGTCCTATGAGCAGTACTTC.

As concerns this clone: A junction boundary mismatches the germline segment, possibly from a read error. The V call is TRBV10-1, the J call TRBJ2-1, with TRBD2 matching 15 bases. CDR3 length: 18 residues. The germline V gene has CDR1 WNHNN and CDR2 SYGVQD (reference sequence). The CDR3 coding sequence is TGCGCCAGCGGTGAAGTCGGACTAGCGGGAGGGTCCTACAATGAGCAGTTCTTC. It translates to CASGEVGLAGGSYNEQFF.

With respect to this clone: Other DNA sequences within the sample encode an identical CDR3. The chain carries TRBV11-2 and TRBJ1-1; 8 nucleotides line up with TRBD1. The CDR3 length is 16 residues. Germline CDR1 and CDR2: SGHAT and FQNNGV. Losses at the gene ends were 1 base for V and 5 bases for J; bases not matched to a gene: 9. CDR3 protein: CASSLGWGTGRTEAFF. CDR3 nucleotides: TGTGCCAGCAGCTTAGGGTGGGGGACAGGTCGTACTGAAGCTTTCTTT.

The chain links TRBV25-1 to TRBJ2-5; tentatively, D is TRBD2 (6 bases). Germline lookup yields CDR1 MGHDK and CDR2 SYGVNS. V was shortened by 0 bases and J by 11 bases, with 10 bases between the two germline ends. The CDR3 has 12 residues. This chain's CDR3 is CASSEYVREQYF. The CDR3 DNA reads as TGTGCCAGCAGTGAATATGTACGGGAGCAGTACTTC.

This clone turned up a few times. The rearrangement joins TRBV14 to TRBJ2-3; 8 bases are a match to TRBD1. The ends lost 5 bases at V and 7 bases at J; junction bases unmatched: 8. The CDR3 loop spans 14 amino acids. The germline CDR1 and CDR2 sequences are SGHDN and FVKESK. CDR3 sequence reads: CASSYSQGGYTQYF. CDR3 coding DNA: TGTGCCAGCAGCTATTCACAGGGGGGCTATACGCAGTATTTT. Full variable domain (missing parts from reference TRBV14 and TRBJ2-3): EAGVTQFPSHSVIEKGQTVTLRCDPISGHDNLYWYRRVMGKEIKFLLHFVKESKQDESGMPNNRFLAERTGGTYSTLKVQPAELEDSGVYFCASSYSQGGYTQYFGPGTRLTVL.

CDR3 sequence: CASSAQGDAGELFF. The CDR3 DNA reads as TGCGCCAGCAGCGCACAGGGAGACGCCGGGGAGCTGTTTTTT. The chain links TRBV5-1 to TRBJ2-2; the D gene is possibly TRBD1 (6 bases). The V end was cut by 4 bases, the J end by 6 bases, with 13 bases between. Germline-derived CDR1 and CDR2 are SGHRS and YFSETQ. The CDR3 extends over 14 amino acids.

The chain recombines TRBV25-1 with TRBJ2-1, with TRBD2 matching 9 bases. CDR1 MGHDK and CDR2 SYGVNS come from the germline V gene. The CDR3 sequence is 17 residues long. Trimming cost V 0 bases and J 0 bases; bases outside gene matches: 3. CDR3 amino acids: CASSEYLSGSSYNEQFF. CDR3 DNA: TGTGCCAGCAGTGAATATCTTAGCGGGAGCTCCTACAATGAGCAGTTCTTC.

This clone has just one count. This rearrangement joins TRBV27 to TRBJ2-2; TRBD1 matches at 7 bases. This CDR3 has 17 residues. The germline V gene encodes CDR1 MNHEY and CDR2 SMNVEV (reference sequence). V lost 0 bases to trimming and J lost 6 bases; unmatched junction nucleotides: 10. Here the CDR3 DNA reads TGTGCCAGCAGTTTATCGCGGGTGAGGGGGCGGCCCGGGGAGCTGTTTTTT. Translation: CASSLSRVRGRPGELFF.

The genes are TRBV11-3 and TRBJ2-1, with TRBD2 matching 9 bases. Per the germline V gene, CDR1 is SGHNT and CDR2 is YENEEA. V gave up 3 bases and J gave up 8 bases; unmatched junction bases: 5. The CDR3 totals 14 residues. The CDR3 DNA reads as TGTGCCAGCAGCTTTAGCGGGAGTGGCTATGAGCAGTTCTTC. Translated: CASSFSGSGYEQFF.

This chain links TRBV7-9 with TRBJ2-1; no firm D call. Germline V gene lookup returns CDR1 SEHNR and CDR2 FQNEAQ (reference sequence). V was trimmed by 7 bases and J by 5 bases, leaving 12 bases between them. This CDR3 has 13 amino acids. CDR3 residues: CASTSIGDNEQFF. The CDR3 DNA reads as TGTGCCAGCACCTCTATCGGTGACAATGAGCAGTTCTTC.

The chain has TRBV5-1 and TRBJ2-5, with TRBD1 matching over 8 bases. The CDR3 is 16 residues long. Germline values: CDR1 SGHRS, CDR2 YFSETQ. J gave up 1 base and V 0 bases, and 5 bases lay outside the gene matches. CDR3 coding DNA: TGCGCCAGCAGCTTGGGGGGAGGACAGGGCCAAGAGACCCAGTACTTC. Translating gives CASSLGGGQGQETQYF.

This sequence joins TRBV27 and TRBJ2-7, with 9 bases lining up with TRBD1. CDR3 length equals 16 residues. Germline V gene sequence: CDR1 MNHEY, CDR2 SMNVEV (reference sequence). The J segment lost 8 bases and the V segment lost 5 bases, leaving 16 bases of the junction unmatched. CDR3: CASSLNTMGQGLKQYF. CDR3 in DNA: TGTGCCAGCAGTCTCAATACCATGGGACAGGGTCTCAAGCAGTACTTC.

The chain has TRBV5-6 and TRBJ2-7; maybe TRBD2 (5 bases). The CDR3 spans 12 residues. CDR1 SGHDT and CDR2 YYEEEE come from the germline V gene. Trimming took off 3 bases at V and 12 bases at J, with 16 bases between the two ends. The CDR3 nucleotides are TGTGCCAGCAGCTCGGGGATTAAGTTCCCGTACTTC. Residues: CASSSGIKFPYF.

This chain joins TRBV6-1 and TRBJ1-2; 7 bases match TRBD1. Per the germline V gene, CDR1 is MNHNS and CDR2 is SASEGT. The CDR3 has 16 amino acids. The V segment lost 0 bases and the J segment 6 bases; nucleotides outside the gene matches: 10. The CDR3 here is CASSEAEDRVAHGYTF. Here the CDR3 DNA reads TGTGCCAGCAGTGAAGCGGAAGACAGGGTCGCCCATGGCTACACCTTC.